This T cell receptor beta chain derives from a study of blood T cell repertoires in COVID-19. Study-level information: Sites across the United States, Italy and Spain contributed samples from acute and convalescent COVID-19. Nucleic acid was either cDNA or gDNA, and it came from T cells, B-cell-depleted T cells, or PBMCs.

V was shortened by 3 bases and J by 6 bases, with 15 bases between the two germline ends. The CDR3 runs to 15 residues. Germline V CDR1 and CDR2: LNHNV, YYDKDF (reference sequence). The authors' processing: Amplified reference gene primers provided the basis for estimating nucleated cell counts. The table came from immunoSEQ multiplex PCR; TCRdb's copy has only in-frame clones and leaves some out. The V and J calls and the clone size are those of that table, but D and trimming were determined from the DNA. This sample has 200,000 to 300,000 clones, with 87% found just once. The J gene is TRBJ2-1, the V gene TRBV15; weak D call: TRBD1 (6 bases). This clonotype was obtained from a man aged 60 to 69 who had recovered from COVID-19. The sequenced material came from peripheral blood. The CDR3 region is CATSSPQGLGNEQFF. The CDR3 DNA follows: TGTGCCACCAGCAGTCCACAGGGTCTCGGCAATGAGCAGTTCTTC.